Listed here are 19 T cell receptor beta chains from one sample, sequenced in a study of CXCR3-negative and CXCR3-positive naive CD8 T cells. Study results and caveats: Naive cells that were CXCR3-positive had more hydrophobic TRB CDR3s (compared with CXCR3-negative naive cells).

What these receptors recognize is not known. UMI-labeled 5' RACE yielded the TRB cDNA libraries. TCRdb reprocessed the 5' RACE reads and keeps a single row for each CDR3 protein, giving no DNA. In total, the table holds around 50,000 distinct CDR3 sequences. What was sequenced was naive CXCR3+ CD8+ T cells from blood. Indicated subset: CD45RO-CCR7+CD27+CD95- naive CD8+ T cells expressing CXCR3 (TNR3+). These receptors originate from a human donor in good health. Some clones in this sample may be carry-over from other donors' samples.

The CDR3 is CASSYTGDQPQHF. This sequence joins TRBV6-2 or TRBV6-3 and TRBJ1-5; without DNA, the TCRdb call of TRBD1 cannot be checked. The germline V gene has CDR1 MNHEY and CDR2 SVGEGT. This CDR3 region has 13 residues.

The V call is TRBV29-1, the J call TRBJ2-2. The CDR3 extends over 12 amino acids. Germline assignment: CDR1 SQVTM and CDR2 ANQGSEA. The CDR3 sequence: CSVVANTGELFF.

This clonotype registers medium-sized (0.01 to 0.1%) by frequency. The rearrangement joins TRBV19 to TRBJ2-3. The CDR3 totals 12 residues. The germline V gene encodes CDR1 LNHDA and CDR2 SQIVND (reference sequence). CDR3 loop: CASSIGVDTQYF.

This rearrangement joins TRBV4-2 to TRBJ1-1; no DNA is available, so the TRBD1 call from TCRdb remains unchecked. Germline-derived CDR1 and CDR2 are LGHNA and YNFKEQ. The CDR3 totals 14 residues. The CDR3 reads CASSHVTVNTEAFF.

The chain employs TRBV20-1 and TRBJ2-7; there is no DNA to check the TCRdb D call of TRBD1. The CDR3 is 16 amino acids. Germline CDR1 is DFQATT and CDR2 is SNEGSKA (reference sequence). The CDR3 here is CSARVETGTTLGEQYF.

The J gene is TRBJ2-5, the V gene TRBV7-9; TCRdb selects TRBD1, and the lack of DNA leaves this call unchecked. The CDR3 loop spans 13 amino acids. Per germline, CDR1 SEHNR and CDR2 FQNEAQ (reference sequence). The CDR3: CASSSRDMETQYF.

This rearrangement joins TRBV9 to TRBJ1-1. CDR3 length equals 12 residues. Germline loops: CDR1 SGDLS, CDR2 YYNGEE. The CDR3 spells CAGGGGHTEAFF.

J is TRBJ2-6 and V is TRBV9. This CDR3 region has 14 residues. Germline V gene lookup returns CDR1 SGDLS and CDR2 YYNGEE. CDR3 sequence: CASSVMTGANVLTF.

The genes are TRBV9 and TRBJ2-1. The CDR3 covers 12 residues. Germline V CDR1 and CDR2: SGDLS, YYNGEE. The CDR3 is CASSVSNGEQFF.

The rearrangement uses TRBV12-3 or TRBV12-4 and TRBJ2-2; TCRdb reports TRBD2, a call that lacks DNA to check it against. The length of the CDR3 is 13 residues. The CDR3 reads CASTWGGAGELFF.

The V call is TRBV27, the J call TRBJ1-1. The CDR3 contains 15 residues. Germline V gene sequence: CDR1 MNHEY, CDR2 SMNVEV (reference sequence). This chain's CDR3 is CASSLAFEGNTEAFF.

CDR3 loop: CASSLGQGAGDEQFF. The genes are TRBV7-9 and TRBJ2-1; TCRdb names TRBD1, which stays unverified in the absence of DNA. This CDR3 comprises 15 residues. Germline CDR1 SEHNR, CDR2 FQNEAQ (reference sequence).

This CDR3 reads CASSLAGGSPNQPQHF. This chain links TRBV7-6 with TRBJ1-5; TCRdb's D call, TRBD1, is unchecked because there is no DNA. The CDR3 loop spans 16 amino acids. Per germline, CDR1 SGHVS and CDR2 FNYEAQ.

The V and J genes are TRBV4-1 and TRBJ2-1. The CDR3 extends over 14 amino acids. The V gene's germline CDR1 is MGHRA and CDR2 YSYEKL. Here the CDR3 reads CASSQGLSLNEQFF.

The chain employs TRBV6-2 or TRBV6-3 and TRBJ2-7; there is no DNA to check the TCRdb D call of TRBD1. Germline-derived CDR1 and CDR2 are MNHEY and SVGEGT. CDR3 length equals 14 residues. The CDR3 loop is CASSYSETAYEQYF.

The V and J genes are TRBV27 and TRBJ2-2; absent DNA, TCRdb's TRBD1 call cannot be checked. CDR1 and CDR2 (germline): MNHEY, SMNVEV (reference sequence). The CDR3 consists of 14 residues. This chain's CDR3 is CASAGGQATGELFF.

The chain couples TRBV6-2 or TRBV6-3 to TRBJ2-1; TCRdb's D gene call, TRBD2, goes unchecked for lack of DNA. From germline, CDR1 is MNHEY and CDR2 SVGEGT. This CDR3 contains 19 residues. The chain's CDR3 is CASSFGASGGARSYNEQFF.

This rearrangement joins TRBV10-3 to TRBJ1-3. The CDR3 spans 13 residues. CDR1 is ENHRY, CDR2 SYGVKD, per germline. This chain's CDR3 is CATLENSGNTIYF.

The V and J genes are TRBV27 and TRBJ2-7; no DNA is available, so the TRBD1 call from TCRdb remains unchecked. CDR3 size: 14 residues. In germline, CDR1 is MNHEY, CDR2 SMNVEV (reference sequence). The CDR3 spells CASSPGQLWGEQYF.